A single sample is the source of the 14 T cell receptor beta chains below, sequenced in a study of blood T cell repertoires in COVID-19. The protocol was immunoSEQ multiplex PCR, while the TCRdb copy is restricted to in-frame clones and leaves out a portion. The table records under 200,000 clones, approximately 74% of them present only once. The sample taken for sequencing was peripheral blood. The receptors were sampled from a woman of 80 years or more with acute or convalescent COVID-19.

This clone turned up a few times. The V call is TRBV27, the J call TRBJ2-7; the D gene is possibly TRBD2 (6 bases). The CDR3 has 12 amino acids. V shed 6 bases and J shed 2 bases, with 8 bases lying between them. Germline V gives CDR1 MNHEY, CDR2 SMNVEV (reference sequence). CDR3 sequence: CASRSGAYEQYF. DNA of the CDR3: TGTGCCAGCAGATCGGGAGCCTACGAGCAGTACTTC.

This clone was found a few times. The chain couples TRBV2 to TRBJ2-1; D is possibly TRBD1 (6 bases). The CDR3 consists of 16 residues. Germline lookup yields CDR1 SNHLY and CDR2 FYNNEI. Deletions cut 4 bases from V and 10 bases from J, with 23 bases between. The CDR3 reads CASSVLSGNSGAEQFF. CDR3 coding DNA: TGTGCCAGCAGTGTACTCTCCGGGAACTCAGGGGCGGAGCAGTTCTTC. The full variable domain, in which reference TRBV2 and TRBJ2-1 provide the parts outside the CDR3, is EPEVTQTPSHQVTQMGQEVILRCVPISNHLYFYWYRQILGQKVEFLVSFYNNEISEKSEIFDDQFSVERPDGSNFTLKIRSTKLEDSAMYFCASSVLSGNSGAEQFFGPGTRLTVL.

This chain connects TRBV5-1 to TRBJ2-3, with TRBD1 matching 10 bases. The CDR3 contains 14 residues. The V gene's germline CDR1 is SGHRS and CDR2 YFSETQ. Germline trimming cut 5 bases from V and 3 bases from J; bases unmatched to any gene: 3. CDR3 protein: CASRPGQGTDTQYF. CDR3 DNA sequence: TGCGCCAGCAGACCGGGACAGGGGACAGATACGCAGTATTTT.

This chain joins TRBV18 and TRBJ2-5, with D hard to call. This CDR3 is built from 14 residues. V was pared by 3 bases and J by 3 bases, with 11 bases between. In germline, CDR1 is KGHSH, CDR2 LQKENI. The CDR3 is CASSPLGSEETQYF. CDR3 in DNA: TGTGCCAGCTCACCCCTGGGCTCGGAAGAGACCCAGTACTTC.

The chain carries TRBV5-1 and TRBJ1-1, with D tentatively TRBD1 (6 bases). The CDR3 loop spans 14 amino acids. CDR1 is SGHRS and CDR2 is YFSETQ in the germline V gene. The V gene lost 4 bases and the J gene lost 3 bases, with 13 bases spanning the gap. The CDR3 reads CASSEQGFDTEAFF. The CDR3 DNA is TGCGCCAGCAGCGAACAGGGTTTCGACACTGAAGCTTTCTTT.

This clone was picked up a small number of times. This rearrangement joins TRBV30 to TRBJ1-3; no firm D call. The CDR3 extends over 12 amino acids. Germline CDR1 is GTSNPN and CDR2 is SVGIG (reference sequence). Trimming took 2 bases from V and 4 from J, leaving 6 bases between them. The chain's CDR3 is CAWSYIGNTIYF. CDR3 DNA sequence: TGTGCCTGGAGTTACATAGGAAACACCATATATTTT. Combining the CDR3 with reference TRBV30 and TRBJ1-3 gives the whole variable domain SQTIHQWPATLVQPVGSPLSLECTVEGTSNPNLYWYRQAAGRGLQLLFYSVGIGQISSEVPQNLSASRPQDRQFILSSKKLLLSDSGFYLCAWSYIGNTIYFGEGSWLTVV.

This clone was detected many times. The CDR3 sequence: CATSDLNEQFF. Written as DNA, the CDR3 is TGTGCCACCAGTGACCTGAATGAGCAGTTCTTC. The chain combines TRBV24-1 with TRBJ2-1; D is unclear. The CDR3 has 11 residues. Germline-derived CDR1 and CDR2 are KGHDR and SFDVKD. Trimming pared 4 bases from V and 7 bases from J, leaving 4 bases between.

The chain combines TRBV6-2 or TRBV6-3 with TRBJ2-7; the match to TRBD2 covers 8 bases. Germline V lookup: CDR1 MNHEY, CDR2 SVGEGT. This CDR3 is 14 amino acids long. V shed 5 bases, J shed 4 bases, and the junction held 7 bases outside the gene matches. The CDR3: CASSTRTSTYEQYF. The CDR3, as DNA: TGTGCCAGCAGTACGCGGACTAGCACTTACGAGCAGTACTTC.

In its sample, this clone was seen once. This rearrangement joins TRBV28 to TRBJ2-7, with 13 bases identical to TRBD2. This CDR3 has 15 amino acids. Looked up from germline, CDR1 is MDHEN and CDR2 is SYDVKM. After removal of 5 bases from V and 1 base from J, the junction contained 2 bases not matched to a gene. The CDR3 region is CASSGGLAGSYEQYF. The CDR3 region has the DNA TGTGCCAGCAGTGGGGGACTAGCGGGGTCCTACGAGCAGTACTTC.

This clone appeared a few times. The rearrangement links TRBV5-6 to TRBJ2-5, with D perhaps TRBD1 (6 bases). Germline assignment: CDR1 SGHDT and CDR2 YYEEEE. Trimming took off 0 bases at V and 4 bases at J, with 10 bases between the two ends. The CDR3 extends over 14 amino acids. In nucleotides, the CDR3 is TGTGCCAGCAGCTTGGATCCCAGGGGAGAGACCCAGTACTTC. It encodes CASSLDPRGETQYF.

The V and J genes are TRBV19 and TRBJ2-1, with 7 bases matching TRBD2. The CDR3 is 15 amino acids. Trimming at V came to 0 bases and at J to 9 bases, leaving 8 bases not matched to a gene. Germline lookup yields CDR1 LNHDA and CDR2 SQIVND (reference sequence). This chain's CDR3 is CASSIETAGEGEQFF. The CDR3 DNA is TGTGCCAGTAGTATAGAGACGGCGGGAGAGGGTGAGCAGTTCTTC.

CDR3 amino acids: CSVESQGERTEAFF. The CDR3 DNA reads as TGCAGCGTTGAAAGCCAGGGGGAAAGGACTGAAGCTTTCTTT. V and J are TRBV29-1 and TRBJ1-1; 7 bases are shared with TRBD1. CDR1 is SQVTM and CDR2 is ANQGSEA in the germline V gene. With V trimmed by 2 bases and J by 5 bases, 8 bases remained unmatched. The CDR3 is 14 amino acids.

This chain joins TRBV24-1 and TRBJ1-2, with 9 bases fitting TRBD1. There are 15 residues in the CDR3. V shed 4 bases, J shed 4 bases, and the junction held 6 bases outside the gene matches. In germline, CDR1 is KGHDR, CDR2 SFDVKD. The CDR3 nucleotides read TGTGCCACCAGTGAAACAGGGGGCAAGGGCTATGGCTACACCTTC. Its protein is CATSETGGKGYGYTF.

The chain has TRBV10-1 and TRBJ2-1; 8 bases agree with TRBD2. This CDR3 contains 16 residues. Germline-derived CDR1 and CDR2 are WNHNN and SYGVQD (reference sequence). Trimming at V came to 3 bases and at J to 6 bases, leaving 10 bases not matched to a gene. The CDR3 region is CASSDHGRGEVNEQFF. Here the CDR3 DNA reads TGCGCCAGCAGTGACCACGGGAGGGGGGAGGTCAATGAGCAGTTCTTC.